This T cell receptor (beta chain) originates from a study of blood T cell repertoires in COVID-19. Study summary: The United States, Italy and Spain supplied acute and convalescent COVID-19 samples. The cDNA or gDNA used as material had been derived from T cells, B-cell-depleted T cells, or PBMCs.

The repertoire was sequenced with immunoSEQ multiplex PCR; TCRdb's copy has only in-frame clones and lacks some. Seen here are about 420,000 clones, over 85% observed once, and the top ten hold around 0.92%. This clone was found once. Followed longitudinally, the Seattle patients had been enrolled during active infection. The source of this sequence is a man between 18 and 35 years old with COVID-19, enrolled during active disease. Sequenced: peripheral blood.

The chain's CDR3 is CASPYPDDPGNTGELFF. CDR3 DNA sequence: TGTGCCAGCCCCTATCCCGACGACCCAGGGAACACCGGGGAGCTGTTTTTT. The chain carries TRBV9 and TRBJ2-2, with D unresolved. The CDR3 has 17 amino acids. The V gene's germline CDR1 is SGDLS and CDR2 YYNGEE. Deletions cut 7 bases from V and 1 base from J, with 20 bases between.